Shown below are 15 T cell receptor beta chains from a single sample sequenced in a study of response to subunit inactivated influenza vaccine. From the RT-PCR reads, TCRdb called clonotypes with MiXCR, one entry per CDR3 protein. Of over 300,000 distinct CDR3 sequences listed, 20% to 25% are singletons. The specimen comprised PBMCs from blood, sampled about 20 months after vaccination. All receptors come from a man between 50 and 70 years old who received an inactivated influenza vaccine.

The V call is TRBV7-9, the J call TRBJ2-5; D gene unclear. V gave up 4 bases and J gave up 2 bases, with 14 bases separating them. This CDR3 is 15 amino acids long. Germline CDR1 is SEHNR and CDR2 is FQNEAQ (reference sequence). The CDR3 DNA reads TGTGCCAGCAGCTCCCCTGGCAGGAAACAAGAGACCCAGTACTTC. This encodes CASSSPGRKQETQYF.

The gene calls are TRBV2 and TRBJ2-3; 7 bases match TRBD2. Trimming at V came to 8 bases and at J to 4 bases, leaving 9 bases not matched to a gene. The CDR3 extends over 14 amino acids. Germline loops: CDR1 SNHLY, CDR2 FYNNEI. CDR3 nucleotide sequence: TGTGCCAGCTCGACGGGGGGTTTCGCAGATACGCAGTATTTT. It is translated as CASSTGGFADTQYF.

This clonotype has at least ten counts. V is TRBV19 and J is TRBJ2-7, with D possibly matching TRBD2 (5 bases). Germline V lookup: CDR1 LNHDA, CDR2 SQIVND (reference sequence). The CDR3 extends over 13 amino acids. V lost 4 bases to trimming and J lost 7 bases, with 14 bases between them. In DNA form, the CDR3 reads TGTGCCAGTAGTACCGACGGAGGTCTGGAGCAGTACTTC. The encoded protein is CASSTDGGLEQYF.

This clonotype was picked up many times. This chain links TRBV14 with TRBJ1-1; D remains unclear. Germline CDR1 SGHDN, CDR2 FVKESK. V dropped 8 bases and J dropped 6 bases, with 10 bases sitting between them. The CDR3 spans 11 residues. The DNA for the CDR3 is TGTGCCAGCCGGTCGTACGCTGAAGCTTTCTTT. It encodes CASRSYAEAFF.

This clonotype was detected a few times. This sequence joins TRBV11-2 and TRBJ1-2; no firm D call. Trimming removed 5 bases at V and 4 bases at J, with 11 bases between. This CDR3 contains 13 residues. The V gene's germline CDR1 is SGHAT and CDR2 FQNNGV. Written as DNA, the CDR3 is TGTGCCAGCAGCCTCGGAGACGTCTATGGCTACACCTTC. It encodes CASSLGDVYGYTF.

V gene TRBV4-3 combines with J gene TRBJ2-2; 8 nucleotides align to TRBD1. The length of the CDR3 is 18 residues. Trimming took 1 base from V and 8 from J; bases not matched to a gene: 15. Germline V gives CDR1 LGHNA, CDR2 YSLEER. CDR3 nucleotide sequence: TGCGCCAGCAGCCAAGTTATTGGGACAGGCTCCCCTGCAGGGGAGCTGTTTTTT. Its translation: CASSQVIGTGSPAGELFF.

This clonotype was recorded a few times. The chain employs TRBV6-5 and TRBJ1-6; TRBD1 aligns across 8 bases. The CDR3 sequence is 16 residues long. V lost 6 bases to trimming and J lost 8 bases; unmatched junction nucleotides: 12. Per germline, CDR1 MNHEY and CDR2 SVGAGI. CDR3 sequence (DNA): TGTGCCAGCAGCCACAGCCGACAGGGGTCTCATTCACCCCTCCACTTT. Its protein is CASSHSRQGSHSPLHF.

V gene TRBV29-1 combines with J gene TRBJ1-1; D perhaps matches TRBD1 (5 bases). In germline, CDR1 is SQVTM, CDR2 ANQGSEA. CDR3 length equals 10 residues. V was shortened by 4 bases and J by 11 bases, with 11 bases between the two germline ends. The CDR3 region has the DNA TGCAGCGTTGTGGAGGGGAGGGCTTTCTTT. It encodes CSVVEGRAFF.

This clonotype was seen only once. The rearrangement uses TRBV5-1 and TRBJ2-7, with 9 bases aligning to TRBD1. Germline CDR1 and CDR2: SGHRS and YFSETQ. The length of the CDR3 is 17 residues. J gave up 6 bases and V 1 base, and 14 bases lay outside the gene matches. As DNA, the CDR3 is TGCGCCAGCAGCTTGAAAATTAACCGGGACAGGGCTCCCGAGCAGTACTTC. Protein product: CASSLKINRDRAPEQYF. Using reference TRBV5-1 and TRBJ2-7 for the parts outside the CDR3, the full variable domain is KAGVTQTPRYLIKTRGQQVTLSCSPISGHRSVSWYQQTPGQGLQFLFEYFSETQRNKGNFPGRFSGRQFSNSRSEMNVSTLELGDSALYLCASSLKINRDRAPEQYFGPGTRLTVT.

This clonotype is a singleton in its sample. The chain recombines TRBV7-2 with TRBJ2-1; the match to TRBD2 covers 7 bases. V lost 3 bases to trimming and J lost 3 bases; unmatched junction nucleotides: 8. CDR3 length: 16 residues. The germline gives CDR1 SGHTA, CDR2 FQGNSA. The CDR3, as DNA: TGTGCCAGCAGCTTCCCCGGGGGAGGGTTCTACAATGAGCAGTTCTTC. Translated: CASSFPGGGFYNEQFF.

This clonotype has ten or more counts. The chain is built from TRBV4-1 and TRBJ1-3; D gene unclear. The CDR3 sequence is 14 residues long. In germline, CDR1 is MGHRA, CDR2 YSYEKL. Trimming shortened V by 1 base and J by 0 bases, and 4 bases separated the two germline ends. The DNA for the CDR3 is TGCGCCAGCAGCCAAGGTATCTCTGGAAACACCATATATTTT. Encoded protein: CASSQGISGNTIYF.

This clonotype has a handful of counts. The CDR3 DNA reads TGTGCCAGCAGCTCGGGACAGGGCCTTCGCTACGAGCAGTACTTC. It encodes CASSSGQGLRYEQYF. The chain is built from TRBV7-9 and TRBJ2-7; the match to TRBD1 covers 9 bases. Germline V gene sequence: CDR1 SEHNR, CDR2 FQNEAQ (reference sequence). With 4 bases clipped from V and 3 bases from J, the junction kept 7 bases outside the gene matches. The CDR3 is made up of 15 amino acids.

V is TRBV9 and J is TRBJ2-1, with D perhaps TRBD1 (5 bases). The germline gives CDR1 SGDLS, CDR2 YYNGEE. This CDR3 has 14 residues. V dropped 0 bases and J dropped 7 bases, with 11 bases sitting between them. In DNA form, the CDR3 reads TGTGCCAGCAGCGTAGCGGGCAGGGAAAATGAGCAGTTCTTC. It encodes CASSVAGRENEQFF.

The chain joins TRBV11-2 to TRBJ2-3; a weak D match, TRBD1 (6 bases). The V end lost 6 bases, the J end lost 0 bases, and 22 bases lay between the germline ends. The CDR3 extends over 18 amino acids. Germline lookup yields CDR1 SGHAT and CDR2 FQNNGV. This CDR3 reads CASSNHPGQKTSTDTQYF. In DNA, the CDR3 is TGTGCCAGCAGTAATCACCCCGGACAGAAGACGAGCACAGATACGCAGTATTTT.

This clonotype turned up a few times. The V call is TRBV28, the J call TRBJ2-3; D remains unclear. In germline, CDR1 is MDHEN, CDR2 SYDVKM. This CDR3 has 14 amino acids. V dropped 5 bases and J dropped 0 bases, with 9 bases sitting between them. The CDR3 protein is CASSTPTSTDTQYF. CDR3 coding DNA: TGTGCCAGCAGTACCCCGACTAGCACAGATACGCAGTATTTT.